The T cell receptor beta chain under discussion was sequenced for a study of T cell responses to AZD1222 COVID-19 vaccine. The CDR3 contains 16 residues. CDR1 LNHNV and CDR2 YYDKDF come from the germline V gene (reference sequence). Trimming stripped 1 base from V and 1 base from J, with 13 bases between. The assay was immunoSEQ multiplex PCR, and TCRdb's table has in-frame clones only and misses some. The table shows some 130,000 clones, with 90% to 95% occurring only once. This clone was seen a single time. The sequencing used peripheral blood, collected 28 days after the second AZD1222 dose. The rearrangement links TRBV15 to TRBJ1-1; TRBD1 might be the D (5 bases). This clonotype was obtained from an adult who received the AZD1222 COVID-19 vaccine. The CDR3 loop reads CATSRVGGHTNTEAFF. The CDR3 DNA sequence: TGTGCCACCAGCAGAGTTGGGGGTCATACGAACACTGAAGCTTTCTTT.